This TCR beta chain stems from a study of Ad26.COV2.S vaccination and SARS-CoV-2 variants (dated by TCRdb to about 2021). With respect to the entire study: Vaccine-arm donors were drawn from COV1001, a multicentre, randomized, double-blind, placebo-controlled phase I-IIa trial of Ad26.COV2.S in healthy adults. Ad26.COV2.S was given intramuscularly at 5x10^10 or 1x10^11 viral particles, as a single shot or as two shots 56 days apart. The specificity and breadth of SARS-CoV-2-reactive T cell receptors after Ad26.COV2.S vaccination were assessed by TCRbeta repertoire sequencing. The TCR-sequenced set comprised roughly 30 samples: some 20 Ad26.COV2.S vaccine recipients, 5 placebo recipients and 8 SARS-CoV-2 convalescent individuals. Participants in the trial were split at random into five groups of five each, receiving low-dose or high-dose Ad26.COV2.S once or twice, or else placebo on both occasions. Blinding of investigators to trial group allocation was maintained during experiments and outcome assessment.

What the work shows at the level of the full study, not this receptor alone: Vaccine and placebo recipients had similar non-spike TCR breadth, a finding consistent with the vaccine containing only spike. After vaccination, substantial breadth of spike-specific CD8+ and CD4+ T cell responses was reported. The authors noted that total T cell responses may have been underestimated by the TCR breadth and depth analyses. The study was not powered to compare responses between vaccine doses or regimens. Ad26.COV2.S recipients had higher spike-specific TCR breadth than placebo recipients (P = 0.0014).

The germline V gene (reference sequence) gives CDR1 as MNHNY and CDR2 as SVGAGI. V has 5 bases trimmed and J has 0 bases trimmed; junction bases matching no gene number 16. The CDR3 covers 19 residues, taking in both the cysteine and the phenylalanine. CDR3 DNA only is kept here, 57 bases in frame from base 1. Turning to this clone: Its target antigen remains unknown. Base qualities were left out, and no much larger clone turns up one base away.

The sample's treatment or condition, from its label and the paper: roughly 19 received Ad26.COV2.S at low or high dose, single or two shots; roughly 5 received placebo; per-sample allocation not given. For vaccine and placebo recipients, repertoires were sequenced using samples collected on day 63 after the first injection. Between 29 July and 7 August 2020, Cohort 1b enrolled about two dozen adults aged 18-55 years at one site in Boston, USA. As a vaccine, Ad26.COV2.S was a replication-incompetent adenovirus type 26 vector that expressed a prefusion-stabilized SARS-CoV-2 spike protein derived from the original Wuhan strain. The immunoSEQ Assay was used to sequence TCRbeta CDR3 regions. After extraction, genomic DNA underwent amplification by bias-controlled multiplex PCR, followed by high-throughput sequencing. The source study handled its data this way. To quantify the absolute abundance of every unique TCRbeta CDR3 region, sequences were collapsed and filtered. T cell fraction was estimated by normalization of TCRbeta template counts to usable DNA, with usable DNA being measured through amplification of reference genes present in all nucleated cells. Repertoire TCRs were annotated as SARS-CoV-2-specific when V gene, CDR3 amino acid sequence and J gene were exactly matched to a known reactive TCR set. The reference SARS-CoV-2 TCR set came from MIRA and was filtered for enrichment in COVID-19-positive ImmuneCODE repertoires, removing public or cross-reactive TCRs. Using the MIRA antigens, annotated TCRs were further analysed by specific ORF or by position within an ORF. Breadth was defined as the number of annotated unique rearrangements divided by the total number of unique productive rearrangements, and depth was defined as the summed frequency of the annotated unique rearrangements. Group comparisons of TCR breadth used two-sided Wilcoxon rank-sum tests. This immuneACCESS table, as held by TCRdb, lists in-frame sequences with V and J called but not all clones. Of the missing ones, under half trace to an unresolved V gene in checked studies; the others have no known cause. V and J calls and clone size are those listed in that table; D and trimming were worked out from the DNA. For this sample the table gives some 340,000 clones, of which 70% to 90% were detected only once. The ten largest clones capture approximately 2.2% of the sample.

The rearrangement joined TRBV6-6 to TRBJ2-4, with 7 central nucleotides matching TRBD2. Material: peripheral blood, obtained in a trial of Ad26.COV2.S vaccine versus placebo. The clonotype was recovered from a person aged 18-60 years who received the Ad26.COV2.S COVID-19 vaccine or a placebo. DNA sequence: TGTGCCAGCAGTCCTCTGACCCGGGGACTACTTTTAGCCAAAAACATTCAGTACTTC. It translates as CASSPLTRGLLLAKNIQYF.